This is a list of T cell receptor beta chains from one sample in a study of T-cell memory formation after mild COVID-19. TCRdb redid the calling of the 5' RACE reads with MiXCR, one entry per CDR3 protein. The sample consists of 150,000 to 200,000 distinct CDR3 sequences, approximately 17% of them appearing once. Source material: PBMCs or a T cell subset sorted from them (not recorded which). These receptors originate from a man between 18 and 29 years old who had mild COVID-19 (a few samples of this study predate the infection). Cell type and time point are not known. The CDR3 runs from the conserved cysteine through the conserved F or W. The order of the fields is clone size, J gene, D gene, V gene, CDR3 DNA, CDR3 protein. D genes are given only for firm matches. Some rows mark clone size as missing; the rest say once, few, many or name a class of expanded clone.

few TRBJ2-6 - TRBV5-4 TGTGCCAGCAGCTTCTACAGGAACTCTGGGGCCAACGTCCTGACTTTC CASSFYRNSGANVLTF
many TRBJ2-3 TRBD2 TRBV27 TGTGCCAGCATGAACGGGGGGATCGGGCCTAGCACAGATACGCAGTATTTT CASMNGGIGPSTDTQYF
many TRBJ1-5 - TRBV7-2 TGTGCCAGCAGCCCCCACGGGGGTCGAGATCAGCCCCAGCATTTT CASSPHGGRDQPQHF
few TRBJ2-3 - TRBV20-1 TGCAGTGCCCGTTCCTGGAGTACAGATACGCAGTATTTT CSARSWSTDTQYF
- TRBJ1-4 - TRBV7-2 TGTGCCAGCAGCTTTTTCGGGTTTCCAACTAATGAAAAACTGTTTTTT CASSFFGFPTNEKLFF
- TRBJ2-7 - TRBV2 TGTGCCAGCAGTGAAACGCCGGCATCTTACGAGCAGTACTTC CASSETPASYEQYF
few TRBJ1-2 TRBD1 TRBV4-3 TGCGCCAGCAGCCAATTACCAGGGGGCTCAAACTATGGCTACACCTTC CASSQLPGGSNYGYTF
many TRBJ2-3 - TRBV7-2 TGTGCCAGCAGCTTAAGGGTCCAGAGCACAGATACGCAGTATTTT CASSLRVQSTDTQYF
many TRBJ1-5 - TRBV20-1 TGCAGCGCCTTTGGGTCCGACAATCAGCCCCAGCATTTT CSAFGSDNQPQHF
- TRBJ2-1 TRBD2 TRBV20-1 TGCAGTGGCCTAGCGGGGGTGTCCTACAATGAGCAGTTCTTC CSGLAGVSYNEQFF
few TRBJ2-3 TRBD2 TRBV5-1 TGCGCCAGCAGCTCGACTAGCGGCACAGATACGCAGTATTTT CASSSTSGTDTQYF
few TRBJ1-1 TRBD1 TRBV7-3 TGTGCCAGCAACCCGGACAGGATGAACACTGAAGCTTTCTTT CASNPDRMNTEAFF
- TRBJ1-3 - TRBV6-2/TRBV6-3 TGTGCCAGCAGTTGGGCGCTCGGAAACACCATATATTTT CASSWALGNTIYF
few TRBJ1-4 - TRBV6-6 TGTGCCAGCAATCCAGGGCTAGACACGACTAATGAAAAACTGTTTTTT CASNPGLDTTNEKLFF
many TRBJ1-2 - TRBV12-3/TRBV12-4 TGTGCCAGCAGTTGGACAGAATATGGCTACACCTTC CASSWTEYGYTF
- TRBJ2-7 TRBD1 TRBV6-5 TGTGCCAGCAGTCGGACAGGGCACGAGCAGTACTTC CASSRTGHEQYF
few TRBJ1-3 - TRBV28 TGTGCCAGCAGTGGAAACAGTGGAAACACCATATATTTT CASSGNSGNTIYF
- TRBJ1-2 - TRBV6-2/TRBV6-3 TGTGCCAGCAGTTATTGGACAGAAGGCTACACCTTC CASSYWTEGYTF
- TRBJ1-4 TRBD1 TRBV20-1 TGCAGTGCTACAGGGGGAGGCGTAGGCGAAAAACTGTTTTTT CSATGGGVGEKLFF
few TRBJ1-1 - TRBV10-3 TGTGCCATCAGTGAAGGTCACGTAGGGGTAGGAGTAGCTTTCTTT CAISEGHVGVGVAFF
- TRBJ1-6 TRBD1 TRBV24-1 TGTGCCACCAGTGGCCCCTATGCCACAGGGGGGAGCTCCTATAATTCACCCCTCCACTTT CATSGPYATGGSSYNSPLHF
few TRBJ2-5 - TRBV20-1 TGCAGTGCTCCGAATGGGCAAGAGACCCAGTACTTC CSAPNGQETQYF
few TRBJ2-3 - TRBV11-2 TGTGCCAGCAGAAAACCGGGACGATCACGCACAGATACGCAGTATTTT CASRKPGRSRTDTQYF
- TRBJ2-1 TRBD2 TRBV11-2 TGTGCCAGCGGTGGACTAGCGGGGGGTTCGTGGAATGAGCAGTTCTTC CASGGLAGGSWNEQFF
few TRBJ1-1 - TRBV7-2 TGTGCCAGCAGCACACAGACGAACACTGAAGCTTTCTTT CASSTQTNTEAFF
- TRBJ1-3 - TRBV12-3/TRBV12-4 TGTGCCAGCAGTTTACGGTCGTCTGGAAACACCATATATTTT CASSLRSSGNTIYF
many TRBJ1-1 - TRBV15 TGTGCCACCAGCCCCGGGACAAACCTGGGGAACACTGAAGCTTTCTTT CATSPGTNLGNTEAFF
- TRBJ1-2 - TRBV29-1 TGCAGCGCCGGGGGGGTGAACTATGGCTACACCTTC CSAGGVNYGYTF
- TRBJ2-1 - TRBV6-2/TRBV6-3 TGTGCCAGCAGTTATGGCGCGGGGCACCCCTACAATGAGCAGTTCTTC CASSYGAGHPYNEQFF
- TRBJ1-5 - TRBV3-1 TGTGCCAGCAGCCAAGGAATTCAGCCCCAGCATTTT CASSQGIQPQHF